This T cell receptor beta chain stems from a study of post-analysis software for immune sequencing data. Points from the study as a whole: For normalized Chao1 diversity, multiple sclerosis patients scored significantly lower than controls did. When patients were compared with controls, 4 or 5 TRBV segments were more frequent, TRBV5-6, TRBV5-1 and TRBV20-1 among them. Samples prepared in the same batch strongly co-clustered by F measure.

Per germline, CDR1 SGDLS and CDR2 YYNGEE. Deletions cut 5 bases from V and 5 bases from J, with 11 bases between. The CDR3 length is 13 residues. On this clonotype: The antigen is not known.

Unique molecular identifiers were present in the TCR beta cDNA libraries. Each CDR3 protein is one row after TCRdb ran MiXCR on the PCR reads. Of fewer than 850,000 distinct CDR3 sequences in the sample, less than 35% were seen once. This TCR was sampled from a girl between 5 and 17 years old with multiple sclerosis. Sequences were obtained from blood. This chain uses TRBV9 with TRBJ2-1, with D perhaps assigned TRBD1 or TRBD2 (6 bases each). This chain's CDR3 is CASRGGAHNEQFF. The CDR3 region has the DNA TGTGCCAGCAGGGGGGGCGCCCACAATGAGCAGTTCTTC.